The 25 T cell receptor beta chains below come from one sample, sequenced in a study of cytomegalovirus exposure and HLA in healthy donors. 13 Jbeta primers and 60 Vbeta primers were used for the PCR. TCRdb's table, derived via immunoSEQ multiplex PCR, lists solely in-frame clones and lacks some. Of some 120,000 clones in the sample, 81% were seen once. Sequencing used PBMCs. These receptors were taken from a man younger than 35 in good health and CMV-seronegative.

V gene TRBV6-6 combines with J gene TRBJ2-7; 9 positions match TRBD1. The CDR3 runs 14 residues. V shed 0 bases and J 6 bases; nucleotides not matched to a gene: 3. CDR1 MNHNY and CDR2 SVGAGI come from the germline V gene (reference sequence). CDR3 amino acids: CASSYSTTGGEQYF. In DNA, the CDR3 is TGTGCCAGCAGTTACTCGACGACAGGGGGCGAGCAGTACTTC.

V and J are TRBV11-2 and TRBJ2-5, with 8 bases aligning to TRBD1. The V gene's germline CDR1 is SGHAT and CDR2 FQNNGV. The trim removed 5 bases at V and 2 bases at J, leaving 10 bases unmatched. The CDR3 spans 16 residues. The CDR3 protein is CASSPQGTGPQETQYF. CDR3 DNA sequence: TGTGCCAGCAGCCCCCAGGGGACAGGCCCTCAAGAGACCCAGTACTTC.

As DNA, the CDR3 is TGTGCCAGCAGCTTAACTAGCGCCTCAGAGACCCAGTACTTC. Protein sequence: CASSLTSASETQYF. The chain links TRBV7-9 to TRBJ2-5; 7 bases map to TRBD2. V was pared by 2 bases and J by 4 bases, with 4 bases of the junction left unmatched. Germline CDR1 SEHNR, CDR2 FQNEAQ (reference sequence). The CDR3 contains 14 residues. Looking up the rest from reference TRBV7-9 and TRBJ2-5 gives the full variable domain: DTGVSQNPRHKITKRGQNVTFRCDPISEHNRLYWYRQTLGQGPEFLTYFQNEAQLEKSRLLSDRFSAERPKGSFSTLEIQRTEQGDSAMYLCASSLTSASETQYFGPGTRLLVL.

The genes are TRBV2 and TRBJ1-3; D is ambiguous. Deletions cut 4 bases from V and 0 bases from J, with 13 bases between. The CDR3 runs 16 residues. The germline gives CDR1 SNHLY, CDR2 FYNNEI. The CDR3 loop reads CASSVTDNHSGNTIYF. The DNA of the CDR3 is TGTGCCAGCAGTGTTACCGACAACCACTCTGGAAACACCATATATTTT.

In DNA form, the CDR3 reads TGTGCCAGCAGCTTAGCCAGGGACTACAATGAGCAGTTCTTC. It encodes CASSLARDYNEQFF. J is TRBJ2-1 and V is TRBV7-9, with D possibly matching TRBD1 (5 bases). The CDR3 totals 14 residues. V was clipped by 0 bases and J by 3 bases, with 6 bases between them. Germline values: CDR1 SEHNR, CDR2 FQNEAQ (reference sequence).

The rearrangement uses TRBV11-2 and TRBJ2-2, with a weak D call TRBD1 (6 bases). The germline V gene has CDR1 SGHAT and CDR2 FQNNGV. The CDR3 contains 16 residues. Trimming pared 1 base from V and 5 bases from J, leaving 14 bases between. CDR3 residues: CASSLGRGIWTGELFF. The CDR3 nucleotides are TGTGCCAGCAGCTTAGGAAGGGGGATCTGGACCGGGGAGCTGTTTTTT.

The chain joins TRBV7-6 to TRBJ1-4, with D possibly matching TRBD1 (6 bases). Germline V CDR1 and CDR2: SGHVS, FNYEAQ. The ends were cut back, 1 base at V and 3 bases at J, with 15 bases in the middle. The CDR3 runs 17 residues. In nucleotides, the CDR3 is TGTGCCAGCAGCTTAGAGGCGGGGGCAGGAGCTAATGAAAAACTGTTTTTT. Its protein is CASSLEAGAGANEKLFF.

The chain joins TRBV10-3 to TRBJ2-5; TRBD2 matches at 9 bases. This CDR3 has 15 residues. CDR1 ENHRY and CDR2 SYGVKD come from the germline V gene. Losses at the gene ends were 6 bases for V and 3 bases for J; bases not matched to a gene: 8. This CDR3 reads CAISTIAGVEETQYF. The DNA of the CDR3 is TGTGCCATCAGCACTATAGCGGGGGTGGAAGAGACCCAGTACTTC.

The rearrangement joins TRBV6-5 to TRBJ1-5; a weak D match, TRBD1 (6 bases). Between the trimmed V and J ends, which lost 4 bases and 3 bases, there was a span of 10 bases. Per germline, CDR1 MNHEY and CDR2 SVGAGI. This CDR3 has 14 amino acids. The DNA of the CDR3 is TGTGCCAGCAGTTTTGGGGGCTTCAATCAGCCCCAGCATTTT. Its protein product is CASSFGGFNQPQHF.

J is TRBJ2-1 and V is TRBV19; perhaps TRBD1 as D (5 bases). Germline CDR1 LNHDA, CDR2 SQIVND (reference sequence). The CDR3 contains 16 residues. Deletions cut 2 bases from V and 6 bases from J, with 17 bases between. As DNA, the CDR3 is TGTGCCAGTAGTATACTTAAACAGGTCCGTCCCAATGAGCAGTTCTTC. Translating gives CASSILKQVRPNEQFF.

As to this clone: Within the sample, other DNA sequences also encode this same CDR3. The chain links TRBV6-5 to TRBJ2-1, with 10 positions matching TRBD2. The germline V gene has CDR1 MNHEY and CDR2 SVGAGI. V gave up 4 bases and J gave up 4 bases; unmatched junction bases: 4. The CDR3 loop spans 15 amino acids. The CDR3 nucleotides read TGTGCCAGCAGTTCTAGCGGGGGACCTTACAATGAGCAGTTCTTC. Translated: CASSSSGGPYNEQFF.

The rearrangement links TRBV5-6 to TRBJ1-2, with D maybe TRBD1 (6 bases). Per the germline V gene, CDR1 is SGHDT and CDR2 is YYEEEE. The CDR3 runs 14 residues. Between the trimmed V and J ends, which lost 2 bases and 4 bases, there was a span of 12 bases. CDR3 residues: CASSFVDRSYGYTF. Written as DNA, the CDR3 is TGTGCCAGCAGCTTCGTAGACAGGAGCTATGGCTACACCTTC. Looking up the rest from reference TRBV5-6 and TRBJ1-2 gives the full variable domain: DAGVTQSPTHLIKTRGQQVTLRCSPKSGHDTVSWYQQALGQGPQFIFQYYEEEERQRGNFPDRFSGHQFPNYSSELNVNALLLGDSALYLCASSFVDRSYGYTFGSGTRLTVV.

The V gene is TRBV9, the J gene TRBJ2-5; TRBD1 might be the D (6 bases). Trimming removed 0 bases at V and 1 base at J, with 19 bases between. The CDR3 sequence is 18 residues long. Germline V gene data show CDR1 as SGDLS and CDR2 as YYNGEE. The CDR3 region is CASSVGVGRDTSQETQYF. CDR3 nucleotides: TGTGCCAGCAGCGTAGGAGTGGGCCGGGACACCTCCCAAGAGACCCAGTACTTC.

There are a few counts of this clone. CDR3 amino acids: CASRDRGYANEKLFF. In DNA, the CDR3 is TGTGCCAGCAGGGACAGGGGGTATGCTAATGAAAAACTGTTTTTT. The V and J genes are TRBV2 and TRBJ1-4; 10 positions match TRBD1. The V gene end was trimmed by 6 bases and the J gene end by 3 bases; junction bases not matched to a gene: 4. CDR1 and CDR2 from the germline V gene are SNHLY and FYNNEI. There are 15 residues in the CDR3.

This clone showed up just once. This sequence joins TRBV11-2 and TRBJ1-4; D is unclear. Per the germline V gene, CDR1 is SGHAT and CDR2 is FQNNGV. This CDR3 is built from 13 residues. V lost 8 bases to trimming and J lost 8 bases, with 15 bases between them. The CDR3 nucleotides read TGTGCCAGCGTCCGGGTAGCGGGGGAAAAACTGTTTTTT. Encoded protein: CASVRVAGEKLFF.

J is TRBJ2-7 and V is TRBV5-1, with D possibly being TRBD2 (6 bases). Germline V gene data show CDR1 as SGHRS and CDR2 as YFSETQ. The ends were cut back, 3 bases at V and 4 bases at J, with 14 bases in the middle. The CDR3 extends over 14 amino acids. The CDR3 coding sequence is TGCGCCAGCAGCTCGTCTGTCGGGGGATACGAGCAGTACTTC. This codes for CASSSSVGGYEQYF.

The rearrangement joins TRBV7-2 to TRBJ1-2, with 9 bases fitting TRBD1. The germline V gene has CDR1 SGHTA and CDR2 FQGNSA. J gave up 6 bases and V 11 bases, and 13 bases lay outside the gene matches. The CDR3 extends over 14 amino acids. This CDR3 reads CAAQGGQGLHGYTF. Here the CDR3 DNA reads TGTGCCGCCCAAGGAGGACAGGGGTTACATGGCTACACCTTC.

V is TRBV11-2 and J is TRBJ2-3; TRBD2 agrees at 7 bases. The V and J ends lost 1 base and 2 bases, in that order; junction bases with no gene match: 3. Per germline, CDR1 SGHAT and CDR2 FQNNGV. CDR3 size: 15 residues. The CDR3 coding sequence is TGTGCCAGCAGCTTAGTCGGGGGGTCCACAGATACGCAGTATTTT. Residues: CASSLVGGSTDTQYF.

CDR3 sequence: CASSRTRLLETQYF. The DNA of the CDR3 is TGTGCCAGCAGCCGGACACGGCTATTGGAGACCCAGTACTTC. The V and J genes are TRBV5-6 and TRBJ2-5; D may be TRBD1 (5 bases). Trimming took 4 bases from V and 5 from J, leaving 15 bases between them. The CDR3 is made up of 14 amino acids. CDR1 is SGHDT and CDR2 is YYEEEE in the germline V gene.

The rearrangement links TRBV18 to TRBJ2-2; D not certain. There are 16 residues in the CDR3. The germline gives CDR1 KGHSH, CDR2 LQKENI. The V end lost 4 bases, the J end lost 0 bases, and 12 bases lay between the germline ends. CDR3 sequence (DNA): TGTGCCAGCTCACTCTGGGCTCGGTCGAACACCGGGGAGCTGTTTTTT. The encoded protein is CASSLWARSNTGELFF.

The rearrangement links TRBV6-5 to TRBJ2-7, with TRBD2 as a possible D gene (6 bases). This CDR3 has 14 amino acids. Per the germline V gene, CDR1 is MNHEY and CDR2 is SVGAGI. The germline V and J ends were trimmed by 4 bases and 5 bases, with 15 bases remaining between them. CDR3 residues: CASSLAVFSDEQYF. The CDR3 region has the DNA TGTGCCAGCAGTTTAGCGGTGTTCAGTGACGAGCAGTACTTC.

This clone appeared a single time. The V and J genes are TRBV5-4 and TRBJ2-3; TRBD2 matches 11 bases. CDR1 is SGHNT and CDR2 is YYREEE in the germline V gene (reference sequence). V dropped 9 bases and J dropped 2; count of bases not matched to a gene: 8. This CDR3 spans 15 amino acids. In nucleotides, the CDR3 is TGTGCCACCGCGGGGACTAGCGGAATCACAGATACGCAGTATTTT. Translating gives CATAGTSGITDTQYF.

CDR3 nucleotide sequence: TGTGCCACCCACAGACTAGCGGGCACAGATACGCAGTATTTT. Translated, it gives CATHRLAGTDTQYF. The chain carries TRBV27 and TRBJ2-3, with 9 bases fitting TRBD2. CDR3 length: 14 residues. V was pared by 10 bases and J by 1 base, with 6 bases of the junction left unmatched. CDR1 is MNHEY and CDR2 is SMNVEV in the germline V gene (reference sequence).

The chain joins TRBV6-1 to TRBJ2-3; 15 bases map to TRBD2. This CDR3 has 15 residues. Germline CDR1 MNHNS, CDR2 SASEGT. V was pared by 6 bases and J by 4 bases, with 2 bases of the junction left unmatched. The CDR3 DNA is TGTGCCAGCAGCGGACTAGCGGGGGGGGCAGATACGCAGTATTTT. It is translated as CASSGLAGGADTQYF.

The V gene is TRBV19, the J gene TRBJ1-1; 7 bases match TRBD1. This CDR3 has 14 residues. Germline V gene sequence: CDR1 LNHDA, CDR2 SQIVND (reference sequence). The trim removed 6 bases at V and 4 bases at J, leaving 8 bases unmatched. In DNA, the CDR3 is TGTGCCAGTAGATACAGGGGTGCAGGCACTGAAGCTTTCTTT. Translating it yields CASRYRGAGTEAFF.